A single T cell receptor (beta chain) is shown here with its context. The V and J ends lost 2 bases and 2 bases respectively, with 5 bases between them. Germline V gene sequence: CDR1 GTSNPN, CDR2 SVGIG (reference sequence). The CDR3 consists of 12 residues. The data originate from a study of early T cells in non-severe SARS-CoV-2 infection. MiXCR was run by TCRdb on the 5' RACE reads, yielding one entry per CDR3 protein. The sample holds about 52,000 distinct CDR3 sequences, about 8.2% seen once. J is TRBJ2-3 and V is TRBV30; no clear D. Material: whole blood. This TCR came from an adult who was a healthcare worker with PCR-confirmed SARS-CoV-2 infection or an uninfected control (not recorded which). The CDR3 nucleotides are TGTGCCTGGAGTTTAGCCACAGATACGCAGTATTTT. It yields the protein CAWSLATDTQYF.